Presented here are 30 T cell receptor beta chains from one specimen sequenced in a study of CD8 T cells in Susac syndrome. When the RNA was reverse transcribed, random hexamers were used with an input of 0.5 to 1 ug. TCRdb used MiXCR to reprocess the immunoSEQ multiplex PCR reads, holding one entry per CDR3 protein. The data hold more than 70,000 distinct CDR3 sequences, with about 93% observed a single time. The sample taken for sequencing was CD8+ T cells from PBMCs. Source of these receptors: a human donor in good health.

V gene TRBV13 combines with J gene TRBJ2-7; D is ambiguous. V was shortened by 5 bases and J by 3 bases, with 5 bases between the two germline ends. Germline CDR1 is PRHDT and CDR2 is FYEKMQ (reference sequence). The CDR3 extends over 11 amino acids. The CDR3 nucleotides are TGTGCCAGCAGCATGATCTACGAGCAGTACTTC. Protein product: CASSMIYEQYF.

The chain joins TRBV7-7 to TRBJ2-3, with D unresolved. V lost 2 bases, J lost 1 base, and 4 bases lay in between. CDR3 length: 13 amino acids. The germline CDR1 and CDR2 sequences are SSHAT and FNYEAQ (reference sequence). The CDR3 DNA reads TGTGCCAGCAGCTTAATTGGCACAGATACGCAGTATTTT. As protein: CASSLIGTDTQYF. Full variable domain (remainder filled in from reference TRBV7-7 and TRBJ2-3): GAGVSQSPRYKVTKRGQDVTLRCDPISSHATLYWYQQALGQGPEFLTYFNYEAQPDKSGLPSDRFSAERPEGSISTLTIQRTEQRDSAMYRCASSLIGTDTQYFGPGTRLTVL.

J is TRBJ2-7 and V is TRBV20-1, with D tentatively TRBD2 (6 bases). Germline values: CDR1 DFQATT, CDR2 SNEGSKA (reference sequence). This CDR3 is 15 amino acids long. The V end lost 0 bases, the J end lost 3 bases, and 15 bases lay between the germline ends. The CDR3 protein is CSAREGFGGGYEQYF. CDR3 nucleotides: TGCAGTGCTAGAGAAGGGTTCGGGGGTGGCTACGAGCAGTACTTC.

The DNA of the CDR3 is TGTGCCAGCAGCTTAGATCGGCTAGCGGGGGGCCATAGCTCCTACGAGCAGTACTTC. It translates to CASSLDRLAGGHSSYEQYF. The rearrangement joins TRBV11-2 to TRBJ2-7; the match to TRBD2 covers 11 bases. The CDR3 sequence is 19 residues long. With 0 bases clipped from V and 0 bases from J, the junction kept 10 bases outside the gene matches. Germline assignment: CDR1 SGHAT and CDR2 FQNNGV.

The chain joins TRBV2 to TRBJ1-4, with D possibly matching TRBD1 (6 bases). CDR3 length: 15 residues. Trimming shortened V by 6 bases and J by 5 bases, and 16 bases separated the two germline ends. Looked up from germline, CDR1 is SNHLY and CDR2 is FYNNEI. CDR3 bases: TGTGCCAGCAGGTCAGGGGAAGCCGAAAATGAAAAACTGTTTTTT. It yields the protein CASRSGEAENEKLFF.

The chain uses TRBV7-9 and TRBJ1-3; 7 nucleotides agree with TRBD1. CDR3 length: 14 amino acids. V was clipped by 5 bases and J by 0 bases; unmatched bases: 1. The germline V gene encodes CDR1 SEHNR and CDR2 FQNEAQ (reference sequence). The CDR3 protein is CASSRDSSGNTIYF. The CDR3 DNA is TGTGCCAGCAGCCGGGACAGCTCTGGAAACACCATATATTTT. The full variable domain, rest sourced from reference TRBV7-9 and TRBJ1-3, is DTGVSQNPRHKITKRGQNVTFRCDPISEHNRLYWYRQTLGQGPEFLTYFQNEAQLEKSRLLSDRFSAERPKGSFSTLEIQRTEQGDSAMYLCASSRDSSGNTIYFGEGSWLTVV.

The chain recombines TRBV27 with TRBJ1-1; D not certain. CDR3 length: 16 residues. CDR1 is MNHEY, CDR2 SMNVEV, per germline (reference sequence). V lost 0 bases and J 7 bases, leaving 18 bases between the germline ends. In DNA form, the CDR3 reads TGTGCCAGCAGTTTATCGATCGGAGATCCCAGCCTTGAAGCTTTCTTT. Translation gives CASSLSIGDPSLEAFF.

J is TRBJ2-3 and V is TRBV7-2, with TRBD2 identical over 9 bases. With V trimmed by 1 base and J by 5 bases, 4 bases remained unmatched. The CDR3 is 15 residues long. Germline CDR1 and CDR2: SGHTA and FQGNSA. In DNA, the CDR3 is TGTGCCAGCAGCTTAGGCGGGGGGGCGGGAGATACGCAGTATTTT. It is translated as CASSLGGGAGDTQYF. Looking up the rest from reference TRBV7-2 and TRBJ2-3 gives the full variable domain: GAGVSQSPSNKVTEKGKDVELRCDPISGHTALYWYRQSLGQGLEFLIYFQGNSAPDKSGLPSDRFSAERTGGSVSTLTIQRTQQEDSAVYLCASSLGGGAGDTQYFGPGTRLTVL.

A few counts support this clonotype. The CDR3: CASSPGGAGELFF. The CDR3 bases are TGTGCCAGTAGTCCGGGGGGGGCCGGGGAGCTGTTTTTT. The chain is built from TRBV19 and TRBJ2-2, with 8 bases identical to TRBD2. CDR1 and CDR2 (germline): LNHDA, SQIVND (reference sequence). The CDR3 extends over 13 amino acids. The V segment lost 5 bases and the J segment 6 bases; nucleotides outside the gene matches: 2.

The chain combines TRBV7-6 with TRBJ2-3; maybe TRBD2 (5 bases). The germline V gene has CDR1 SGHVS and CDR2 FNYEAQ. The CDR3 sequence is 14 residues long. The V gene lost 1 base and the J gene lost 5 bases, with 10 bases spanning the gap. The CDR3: CASSLGGRGDTQYF. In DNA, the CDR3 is TGTGCCAGCAGCTTAGGAGGGCGCGGAGATACGCAGTATTTT.

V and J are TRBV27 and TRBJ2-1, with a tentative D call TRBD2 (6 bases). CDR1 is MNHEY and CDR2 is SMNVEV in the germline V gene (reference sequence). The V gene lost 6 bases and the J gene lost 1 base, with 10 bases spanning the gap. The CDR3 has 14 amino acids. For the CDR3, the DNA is TGTGCCAGCAGCCGGGACTTTTCCTACAATGAGCAGTTCTTC. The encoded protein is CASSRDFSYNEQFF.

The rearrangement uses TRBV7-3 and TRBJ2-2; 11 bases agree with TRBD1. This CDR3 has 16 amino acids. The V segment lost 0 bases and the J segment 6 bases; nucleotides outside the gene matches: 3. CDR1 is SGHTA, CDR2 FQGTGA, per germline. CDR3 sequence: CASSLTGGQGAGELFF. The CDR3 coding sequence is TGTGCCAGCAGCTTAACGGGGGGACAGGGGGCCGGGGAGCTGTTTTTT. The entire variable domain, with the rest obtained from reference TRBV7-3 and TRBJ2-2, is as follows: GAGVSQTPSNKVTEKGKYVELRCDPISGHTALYWYRQSLGQGPEFLIYFQGTGAADDSGLPNDRFFAVRPEGSVSTLKIQRTERGDSAVYLCASSLTGGQGAGELFFGEGSRLTVL.

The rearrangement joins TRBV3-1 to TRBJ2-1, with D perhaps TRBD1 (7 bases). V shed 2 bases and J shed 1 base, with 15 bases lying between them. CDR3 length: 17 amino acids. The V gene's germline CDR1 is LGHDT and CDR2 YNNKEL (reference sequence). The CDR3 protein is CASSQLSQGRSYNEQFF. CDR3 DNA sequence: TGTGCCAGCAGCCAACTCTCACAGGGGAGGTCCTACAATGAGCAGTTCTTC.

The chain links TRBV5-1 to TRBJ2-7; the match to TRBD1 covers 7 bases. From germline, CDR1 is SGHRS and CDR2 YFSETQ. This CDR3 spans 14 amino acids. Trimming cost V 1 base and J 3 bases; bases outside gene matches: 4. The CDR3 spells CASSLRDSRYEQYF. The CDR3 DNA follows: TGCGCCAGCAGCTTGAGGGACAGTCGCTACGAGCAGTACTTC.

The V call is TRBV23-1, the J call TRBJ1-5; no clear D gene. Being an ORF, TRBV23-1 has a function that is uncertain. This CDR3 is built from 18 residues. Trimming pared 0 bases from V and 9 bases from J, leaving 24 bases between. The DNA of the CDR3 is TGCGCCAGCAGTCAATCCCGTCCCCCAGGCCCCATATGTGGGCCCCAGCATTTT. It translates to CASSQSRPPGPICGPQHF.

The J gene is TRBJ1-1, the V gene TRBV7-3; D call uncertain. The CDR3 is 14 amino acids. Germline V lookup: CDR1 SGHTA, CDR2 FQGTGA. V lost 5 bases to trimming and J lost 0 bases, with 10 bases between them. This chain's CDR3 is CASSREVVNTEAFF. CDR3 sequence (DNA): TGTGCCAGCAGCCGGGAAGTGGTGAACACTGAAGCTTTCTTT.

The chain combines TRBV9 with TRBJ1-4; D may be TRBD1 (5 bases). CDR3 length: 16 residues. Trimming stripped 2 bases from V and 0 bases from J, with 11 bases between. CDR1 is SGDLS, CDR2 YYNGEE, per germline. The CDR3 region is CASSVGGSTTNEKLFF. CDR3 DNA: TGTGCCAGCAGCGTTGGGGGGAGCACAACTAATGAAAAACTGTTTTTT.

CDR3 loop: CASPSRRGFYNEQFF. In DNA form, the CDR3 reads TGTGCCAGCCCTTCGAGGAGGGGGTTCTACAATGAGCAGTTCTTC. J is TRBJ2-1 and V is TRBV4-2; the D gene could be TRBD1 or TRBD2 (6 bases each). The CDR3 is made up of 15 amino acids. Germline V gene data show CDR1 as LGHNA and CDR2 as YNFKEQ. Between the trimmed V and J ends, which lost 8 bases and 3 bases, there was a span of 17 bases.

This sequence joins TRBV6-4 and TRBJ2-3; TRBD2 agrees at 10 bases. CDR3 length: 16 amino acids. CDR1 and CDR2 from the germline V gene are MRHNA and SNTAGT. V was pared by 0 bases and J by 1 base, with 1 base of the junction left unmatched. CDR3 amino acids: CASSDSGTSGTDTQYF. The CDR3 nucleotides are TGTGCCAGCAGTGACTCCGGGACTAGCGGCACAGATACGCAGTATTTT.

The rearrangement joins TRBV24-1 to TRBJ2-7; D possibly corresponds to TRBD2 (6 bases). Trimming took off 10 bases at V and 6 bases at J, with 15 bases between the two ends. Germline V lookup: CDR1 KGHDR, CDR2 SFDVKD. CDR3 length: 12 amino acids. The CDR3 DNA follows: TGTGCCACGACTTGGGGAGGCGGCGAGCAGTACTTC. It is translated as CATTWGGGEQYF.

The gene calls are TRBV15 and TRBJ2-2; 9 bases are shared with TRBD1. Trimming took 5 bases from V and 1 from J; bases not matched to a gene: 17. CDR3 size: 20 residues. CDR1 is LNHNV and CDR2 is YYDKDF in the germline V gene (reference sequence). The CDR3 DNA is TGTGCCACCAGCCCTCACCCCGGGGGACAGGGTGGGCGGAACACCGGGGAGCTGTTTTTT. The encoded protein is CATSPHPGGQGGRNTGELFF. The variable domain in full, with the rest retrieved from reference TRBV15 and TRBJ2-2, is DAMVIQNPRYQVTQFGKPVTLSCSQTLNHNVMYWYQQKSSQAPKLLFHYYDKDFNNEADTPDNFQSRRPNTSFCFLDIRSPGLGDTAMYLCATSPHPGGQGGRNTGELFFGEGSRLTVL.

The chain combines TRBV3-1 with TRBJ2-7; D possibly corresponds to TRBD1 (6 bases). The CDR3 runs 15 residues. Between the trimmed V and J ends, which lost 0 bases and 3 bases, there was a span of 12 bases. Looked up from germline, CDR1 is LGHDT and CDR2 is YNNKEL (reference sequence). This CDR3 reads CASSQDTGLGYEQYF. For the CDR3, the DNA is TGTGCCAGCAGCCAAGATACAGGGTTGGGCTACGAGCAGTACTTC.

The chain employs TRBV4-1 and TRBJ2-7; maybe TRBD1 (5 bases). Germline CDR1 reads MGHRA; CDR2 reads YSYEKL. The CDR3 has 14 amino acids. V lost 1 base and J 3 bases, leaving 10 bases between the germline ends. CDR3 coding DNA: TGCGCCAGCAGCCAAGTCGGCAGGGACTACGAGCAGTACTTC. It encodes CASSQVGRDYEQYF.

DNA of the CDR3: TGCAGTGCAGCGGATACCTTGAACACTGAAGCTTTCTTT. As protein: CSAADTLNTEAFF. The chain couples TRBV20-1 to TRBJ1-1; D remains ambiguous. Germline CDR1 DFQATT, CDR2 SNEGSKA (reference sequence). The CDR3 loop spans 13 amino acids. The V end was cut by 6 bases, the J end by 0 bases, with 11 bases between.

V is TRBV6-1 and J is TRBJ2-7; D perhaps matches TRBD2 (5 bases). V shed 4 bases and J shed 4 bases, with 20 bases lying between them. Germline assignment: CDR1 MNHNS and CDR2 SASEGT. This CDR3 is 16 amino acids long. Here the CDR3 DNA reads TGTGCCAGCAGTGCAGACACCCTTCTAGCCTTTTACGAGCAGTACTTC. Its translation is CASSADTLLAFYEQYF.

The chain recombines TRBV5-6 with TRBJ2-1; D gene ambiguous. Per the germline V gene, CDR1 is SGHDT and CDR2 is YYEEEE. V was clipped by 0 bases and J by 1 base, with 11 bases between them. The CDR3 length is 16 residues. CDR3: CASSLGYGNSYNEQFF. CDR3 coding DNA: TGTGCCAGCAGCTTGGGGTACGGAAATTCCTACAATGAGCAGTTCTTC. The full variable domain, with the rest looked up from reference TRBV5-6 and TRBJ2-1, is DAGVTQSPTHLIKTRGQQVTLRCSPKSGHDTVSWYQQALGQGPQFIFQYYEEEERQRGNFPDRFSGHQFPNYSSELNVNALLLGDSALYLCASSLGYGNSYNEQFFGPGTRLTVL.

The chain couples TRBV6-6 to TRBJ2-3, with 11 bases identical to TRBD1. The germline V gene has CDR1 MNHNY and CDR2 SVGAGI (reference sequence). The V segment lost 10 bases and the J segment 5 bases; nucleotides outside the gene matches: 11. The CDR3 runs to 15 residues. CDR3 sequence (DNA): TGTGCCACCAACAATGATGGGACAGGGGGAGATACGCAGTATTTT. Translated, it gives CATNNDGTGGDTQYF.

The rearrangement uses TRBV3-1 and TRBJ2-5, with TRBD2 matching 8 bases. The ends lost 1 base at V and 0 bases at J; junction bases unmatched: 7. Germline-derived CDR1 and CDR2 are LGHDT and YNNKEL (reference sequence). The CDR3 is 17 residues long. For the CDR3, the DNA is TGTGCCAGCAGCCAAGGTTTCCCAGCGGGGGACCAAGAGACCCAGTACTTC. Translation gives CASSQGFPAGDQETQYF.

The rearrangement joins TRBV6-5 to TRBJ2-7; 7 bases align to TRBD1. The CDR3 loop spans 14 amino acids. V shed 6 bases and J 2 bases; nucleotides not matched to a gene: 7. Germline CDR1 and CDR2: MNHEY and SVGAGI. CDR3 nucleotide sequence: TGTGCCAGCAGACGGGACAGCATGACCTACGAGCAGTACTTC. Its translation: CASRRDSMTYEQYF.

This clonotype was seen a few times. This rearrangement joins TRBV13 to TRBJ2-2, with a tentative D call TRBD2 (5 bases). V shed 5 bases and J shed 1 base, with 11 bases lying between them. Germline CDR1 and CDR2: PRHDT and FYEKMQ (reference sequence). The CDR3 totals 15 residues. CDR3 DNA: TGTGCCAGCAGCCCGGTCGGGGTGAACACCGGGGAGCTGTTTTTT. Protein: CASSPVGVNTGELFF. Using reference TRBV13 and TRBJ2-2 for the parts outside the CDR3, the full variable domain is AAGVIQSPRHLIKEKRETATLKCYPIPRHDTVYWYQQGPGQDPQFLISFYEKMQSDKGSIPDRFSAQQFSDYHSELNMSSLELGDSALYFCASSPVGVNTGELFFGEGSRLTVL.